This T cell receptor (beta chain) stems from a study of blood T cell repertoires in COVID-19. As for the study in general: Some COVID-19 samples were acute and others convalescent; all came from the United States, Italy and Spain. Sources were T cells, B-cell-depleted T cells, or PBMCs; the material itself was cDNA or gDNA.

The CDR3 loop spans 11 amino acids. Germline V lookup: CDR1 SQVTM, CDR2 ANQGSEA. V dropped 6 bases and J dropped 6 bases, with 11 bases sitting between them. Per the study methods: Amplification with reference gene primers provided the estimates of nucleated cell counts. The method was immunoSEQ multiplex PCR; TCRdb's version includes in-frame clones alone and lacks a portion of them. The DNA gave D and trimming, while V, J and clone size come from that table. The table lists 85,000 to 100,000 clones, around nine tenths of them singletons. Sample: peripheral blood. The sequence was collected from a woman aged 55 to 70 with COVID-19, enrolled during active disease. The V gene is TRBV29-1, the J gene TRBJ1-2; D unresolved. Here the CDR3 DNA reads TGCAGCGTAGGACCCGGGGATGGCTACACCTTC. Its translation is CSVGPGDGYTF.